This TCR beta chain was found in a study of T cell responses to AZD1222 COVID-19 vaccine. General study findings and limits: The donor group comprised mostly white British people and more females; the analysis possibly underestimated clonal diversity.

Using immunoSEQ multiplex PCR, the repertoire was profiled, and TCRdb retains in-frame clones only, with some absent. The sample carries around 92,000 clones, approximately 91% recorded once. Remarks on this clone: Its target is unknown. The junction and the germline gene differ at one end; a read error may be behind it.

CDR3 size: 14 residues. Germline CDR1 reads SSHAT; CDR2 reads FNYEAQ (reference sequence). Here the sequenced sample was peripheral blood, taken on day 0 of AZD1222 vaccination. This receptor was identified in an adult in good health. The V and J genes are TRBV7-7 and TRBJ2-7; D not resolved. The CDR3 protein is CASRMESENYEQYF. The CDR3 bases are TGTGCTAGCAGGATGGAATCGGAAAACTACGAGCAGTACTTC.